This T cell receptor beta chain was obtained from a study of T cell changes during pregnancy in multiple sclerosis. Trimming cost V 0 bases and J 1 base, with 9 bases left between them. CDR1 is GTSNPN and CDR2 is SVGIG in the germline V gene (reference sequence). This CDR3 contains 14 residues. Libraries were prepared by immunoSEQ multiplex PCR; TCRdb keeps only in-frame clonotypes and omits some of them. The sample consists of about 57,000 clones, around 94% of them appearing once. The TCR originated in a female donor with multiple sclerosis, enrolled in a pregnancy study. The chain has TRBV30 and TRBJ1-1; D is ambiguous. The material was CD4+ T cells from peripheral blood mononuclear cells, obtained before pregnancy. CDR3 nucleotides: TGTGCCTGGAGTGTCAGTACACCGAACACTGAAGCTTTCTTT. It translates to CAWSVSTPNTEAFF.